The clone carrying this TCR beta chain was observed many times. The CDR3 carries no conserved terminal phenylalanine or tryptophan, so it likely arises from a read error. Amplification of TCR beta CDR3 regions used RNA as the template. In the first-round RT-PCR of the TCR CDR3, the HTBI primer set was used. TCRdb recomputed calls from the multiplex PCR reads with MiXCR, one row per CDR3 protein. The sample carries about 500,000 distinct CDR3 sequences, approximately 16% recorded once. This entry is derived from a study of T cells in Graves' hyperthyroidism and ophthalmopathy. About the research overall: Peripheral blood was taken when the disease was first diagnosed, before any treatment began.

PBMCs were derived from 10 ml fresh peripheral blood. This clonotype was sampled from a woman aged 25 to 39 with Graves' ophthalmopathy. Sequencing input: blood.

The CDR3 sequence: CSARGGNQPQHV. CDR3 nucleotide sequence: TGCAGTGCTAGAGGGGGAAATCAGCCCCAGCATGTT. The chain employs TRBV20-1 and TRBJ1-5; no reliable D call. This CDR3 comprises 12 residues. Deletions cut 1 base from V and 4 bases from J, with 5 bases between. Per the germline V gene, CDR1 is DFQATT and CDR2 is SNEGSKA (reference sequence).